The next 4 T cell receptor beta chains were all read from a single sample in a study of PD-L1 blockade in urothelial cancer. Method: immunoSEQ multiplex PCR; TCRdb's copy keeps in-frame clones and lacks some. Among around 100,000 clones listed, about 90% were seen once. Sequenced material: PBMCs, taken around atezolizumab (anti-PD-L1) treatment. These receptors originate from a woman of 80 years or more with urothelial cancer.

The CDR3 protein is CASSLRGLVTEAFF. CDR3 in DNA: TGTGCCAGCAGCTTAAGGGGCTTGGTCACTGAAGCTTTCTTT. The V call is TRBV11-1, the J call TRBJ1-1; a possible D gene is TRBD1 (5 bases). Trimming removed 2 bases at V and 4 bases at J, with 11 bases between. The CDR3 runs to 14 residues. Germline V gene data show CDR1 as SGHAT and CDR2 as FQDESV (reference sequence).

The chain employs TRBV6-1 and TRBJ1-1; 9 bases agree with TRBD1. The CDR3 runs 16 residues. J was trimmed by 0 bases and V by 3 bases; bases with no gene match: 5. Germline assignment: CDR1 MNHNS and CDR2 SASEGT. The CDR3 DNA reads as TGTGCCAGCAGTGAGAGACAGGGGGGGCTGAACACTGAAGCTTTCTTT. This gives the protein CASSERQGGLNTEAFF.

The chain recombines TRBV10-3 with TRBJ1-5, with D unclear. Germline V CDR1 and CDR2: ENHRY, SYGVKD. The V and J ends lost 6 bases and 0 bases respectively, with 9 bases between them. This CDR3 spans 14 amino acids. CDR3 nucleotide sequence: TGTGCCATCAGCTCAGAGGATAGCAATCAGCCCCAGCATTTT. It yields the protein CAISSEDSNQPQHF.

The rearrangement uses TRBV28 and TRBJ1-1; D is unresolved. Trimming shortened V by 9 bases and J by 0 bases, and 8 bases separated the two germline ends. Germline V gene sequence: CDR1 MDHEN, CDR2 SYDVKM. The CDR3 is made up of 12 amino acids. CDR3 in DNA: TGTGCCAGTTACAGTTTGAACACTGAAGCTTTCTTT. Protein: CASYSLNTEAFF.